One and the same sample provided the 23 T cell receptor beta chains below, sequenced in a study of shared clonotypes between healthy human individuals. TCRdb's table, derived via immunoSEQ multiplex PCR, lists solely in-frame clones and lacks some. This table holds about 2 million clones, approximately 94% found once. Naive CD8 cells, CD45RO-negative and positively selected for CCR7, excluded terminally differentiated effector memory CD45RA+ cells. The sequencing sample was made of naive CD8+ T cells sorted from blood. The receptor set was obtained from a man aged 18-30 years in good health.

This chain links TRBV9 with TRBJ2-7; the D gene is possibly TRBD2 (6 bases). There are 16 residues in the CDR3. Trimming removed 3 bases from V and 5 bases from J, with 21 bases in between. Germline assignment: CDR1 SGDLS and CDR2 YYNGEE. CDR3 region: CASSAEDWGVSHEQYF. The CDR3 DNA is TGTGCCAGCAGCGCCGAGGATTGGGGGGTATCCCACGAGCAGTACTTC.

The gene calls are TRBV10-2 and TRBJ1-2; D may be TRBD1 (5 bases). Germline CDR1 and CDR2: WSHSY and SAAADI. Trimming cost V 0 bases and J 2 bases, with 13 bases left between them. The CDR3 length is 16 residues. In DNA form, the CDR3 reads TGCGCCAGCAGTGAGTCGGGGGAGGCAGGGAACTATGGCTACACCTTC. Amino acids: CASSESGEAGNYGYTF.

V and J are TRBV2 and TRBJ2-7; TRBD2 agrees at 7 bases. This CDR3 region has 17 residues. CDR1 and CDR2 from the germline V gene are SNHLY and FYNNEI. V gave up 7 bases and J gave up 3 bases; unmatched junction bases: 18. CDR3 in amino acids: CASNSASGEQPFYEQYF. CDR3 DNA sequence: TGTGCCAGCAATAGCGCTAGCGGCGAGCAACCCTTCTACGAGCAGTACTTC.

Comment on this clone: Other DNA sequences within the sample encode an identical CDR3. The rearrangement joins TRBV7-9 to TRBJ1-1; weak D call: TRBD1 (5 bases). Trimming shortened V by 0 bases and J by 5 bases, and 7 bases separated the two germline ends. The CDR3 contains 13 residues. Germline CDR1 and CDR2: SEHNR and FQNEAQ (reference sequence). CDR3 DNA: TGTGCCAGCAGCTTAGCGCAGGGAACTGAAGCTTTCTTT. It encodes CASSLAQGTEAFF.

The chain couples TRBV30 to TRBJ1-2; the match to TRBD1 covers 7 bases. Trimming at V came to 0 bases and at J to 4 bases, leaving 5 bases not matched to a gene. The germline V gene has CDR1 GTSNPN and CDR2 SVGIG (reference sequence). There are 14 residues in the CDR3. In DNA, the CDR3 is TGTGCCTGGAGTGTGGGAGGGGGCAGCTATGGCTACACCTTC. This translates into CAWSVGGGSYGYTF.

The gene calls are TRBV7-6 and TRBJ2-5; 7 nucleotides align to TRBD2. CDR1 is SGHVS and CDR2 is FNYEAQ in the germline V gene. The J segment lost 4 bases and the V segment lost 4 bases, leaving 0 bases of the junction unmatched. The CDR3 covers 12 residues. The CDR3 DNA reads as TGTGCCAGCAGCTGGGGGGGAGAGACCCAGTACTTC. Amino acids: CASSWGGETQYF.

This sequence joins TRBV10-3 and TRBJ2-7, with D possibly TRBD1 on 5 matching bases. V was pared by 3 bases and J by 2 bases, with 11 bases between. Per the germline V gene, CDR1 is ENHRY and CDR2 is SYGVKD. This CDR3 contains 14 residues. CDR3 amino acids: CAISDGRAAYEQYF. Here the CDR3 DNA reads TGTGCCATCAGTGACGGCAGGGCAGCCTACGAGCAGTACTTC.

The chain has TRBV21-1 and TRBJ2-7; the table assigns TRBD2, which was not confirmed against the DNA. TRBV21-1 is a known pseudogene. The CDR3 runs 16 residues. The CDR3 DNA reads TGTGCCAGCAGCGCTAATGGGACTGCCGCGTGGCACGAGCAGTACTTC. Amino acid sequence: CASSANGTAAWHEQYF.

The chain employs TRBV28 and TRBJ1-1, with TRBD1 matching 9 bases. The CDR3 totals 16 residues. Germline assignment: CDR1 MDHEN and CDR2 SYDVKM. The junction had 8 bases not matched to a gene; V was cut back by 2 bases and J by 4 bases. The CDR3 loop reads CASSLRQGGYSTEAFF. CDR3 in DNA: TGTGCCAGCAGTTTACGACAGGGGGGGTATAGCACTGAAGCTTTCTTT.

This clone appeared a single time. J is TRBJ1-1 and V is TRBV7-9; a weak D match, TRBD1 (6 bases). Looked up from germline, CDR1 is SEHNR and CDR2 is FQNEAQ (reference sequence). Trimming took 1 base from V and 5 from J, leaving 11 bases between them. The CDR3 extends over 14 amino acids. The CDR3 sequence is CASSLDRDETEAFF. CDR3 bases: TGTGCCAGCAGCTTAGACAGGGATGAAACTGAAGCTTTCTTT.

This clone was picked up one time. The chain has TRBV7-9 and TRBJ2-7; D is tentatively TRBD1 or TRBD2 (5 bases each). Trimming took off 11 bases at V and 7 bases at J, with 24 bases between the two ends. This CDR3 is 14 amino acids long. Germline CDR1 reads SEHNR; CDR2 reads FQNEAQ (reference sequence). Here the CDR3 DNA reads TGTGCCTCCTCGGAGCACGGGACCCTCGAAGAGCAGTACTTC. It is translated as CASSEHGTLEEQYF.

This sequence joins TRBV7-9 and TRBJ2-7; no reliable D call. Germline V gene sequence: CDR1 SEHNR, CDR2 FQNEAQ (reference sequence). The CDR3 sequence is 17 residues long. Trimming removed 0 bases from V and 1 base from J, with 16 bases in between. The CDR3 is CASSLAGVAGPSYEQYF. CDR3 DNA sequence: TGTGCCAGCAGCTTAGCTGGGGTTGCCGGGCCATCCTACGAGCAGTACTTC.

The chain couples TRBV7-2 to TRBJ2-7; perhaps TRBD2 as D (7 bases). Germline assignment: CDR1 SGHTA and CDR2 FQGNSA. The length of the CDR3 is 15 residues. The V gene lost 2 bases and the J gene lost 2 bases, with 13 bases spanning the gap. The CDR3 DNA sequence: TGTGCCAGCAGCTTAAGGGGGGGGCAGACCTACGAGCAGTACTTC. Translation gives CASSLRGGQTYEQYF.

This chain joins TRBV7-9 and TRBJ1-2; 10 bases agree with TRBD1. The CDR3 runs to 17 residues. The V segment lost 2 bases and the J segment 4 bases; nucleotides outside the gene matches: 10. Germline V gives CDR1 SEHNR, CDR2 FQNEAQ (reference sequence). The CDR3 bases are TGTGCCAGCAGCTTAACCGGGACAGGGGATTTCGCCTATGGCTACACCTTC. It translates to CASSLTGTGDFAYGYTF.

The gene calls are TRBV5-6 and TRBJ2-5, with 7 bases aligning to TRBD2. The germline V gene encodes CDR1 SGHDT and CDR2 YYEEEE. The CDR3 is 17 residues long. The J segment lost 1 base and the V segment lost 0 bases, leaving 9 bases of the junction unmatched. The CDR3 DNA is TGTGCCAGCAGCTTGGAGGCCGCACTAGCGCCCCAAGAGACCCAGTACTTC. Translated: CASSLEAALAPQETQYF.

Details on this clone: Other DNA sequences in the sample encode the same CDR3. The chain has TRBV6-1 and TRBJ1-2; no clear D. Trimming removed 1 base at V and 7 bases at J, with 4 bases between. The CDR3 is made up of 11 amino acids. Germline assignment: CDR1 MNHNS and CDR2 SASEGT. CDR3: CASSEGSGYTF. The DNA for the CDR3 is TGTGCCAGCAGTGAAGGGAGTGGCTACACCTTC.

This clone has just one count. The chain links TRBV11-2 to TRBJ2-7; TRBD2 aligns across 8 bases. Germline assignment: CDR1 SGHAT and CDR2 FQNNGV. The CDR3 extends over 15 amino acids. The ends lost 1 base at V and 4 bases at J; junction bases unmatched: 6. The CDR3 protein is CASSLVWGLDYEQYF. CDR3 nucleotide sequence: TGTGCCAGCAGCTTAGTGTGGGGACTAGATTACGAGCAGTACTTC.

This chain links TRBV14 with TRBJ2-3; 11 bases are a match to TRBD2. The germline V gene has CDR1 SGHDN and CDR2 FVKESK. The ends lost 5 bases at V and 2 bases at J; junction bases unmatched: 6. The CDR3 has 16 amino acids. The CDR3 region is CASSFRLAGNTDTQYF. The CDR3 DNA sequence: TGTGCCAGCAGCTTCCGACTAGCGGGGAACACAGATACGCAGTATTTT.

This clone showed up just once. The genes are TRBV6-5 and TRBJ2-1; D remains unclear. With 0 bases removed from V and 8 bases from J, the gap between germline ends came to 8 bases. Germline lookup yields CDR1 MNHEY and CDR2 SVGAGI. There are 13 residues in the CDR3. The CDR3 sequence: CASSYSMGDEQFF. The CDR3 DNA reads as TGTGCCAGCAGTTACTCGATGGGCGATGAGCAGTTCTTC.

The rearrangement links TRBV7-9 to TRBJ1-2; D might be TRBD1 (5 bases). Germline V gene sequence: CDR1 SEHNR, CDR2 FQNEAQ (reference sequence). Trimming cost V 5 bases and J 7 bases, with 14 bases left between them. The CDR3 contains 13 residues. The CDR3, as DNA: TGTGCCAGCAGCACCGTTGGGGGTTTTGGCTACACCTTC. Its translation is CASSTVGGFGYTF.

CDR3 amino acids: CASSLVEVDPGNTIYF. CDR3 sequence (DNA): TGCGCCAGCAGCTTGGTTGAAGTAGACCCTGGAAACACCATATATTTT. The rearrangement joins TRBV5-1 to TRBJ1-3; D not certain. V lost 0 bases and J 2 bases, leaving 12 bases between the germline ends. Germline V CDR1 and CDR2: SGHRS, YFSETQ. The CDR3 contains 16 residues.

This chain links TRBV10-3 with TRBJ1-3; D gene uncertain. Looked up from germline, CDR1 is ENHRY and CDR2 is SYGVKD. V was trimmed by 4 bases and J by 0 bases, leaving 13 bases between them. This CDR3 is 16 amino acids long. The chain's CDR3 is CAISGRDGHSGNTIYF. Written as DNA, the CDR3 is TGTGCCATCAGTGGCCGAGACGGCCACTCTGGAAACACCATATATTTT.

The chain uses TRBV9 and TRBJ2-7, with D perhaps being TRBD1 or TRBD2 (5 bases each). V was cut by 4 bases and J by 0 bases, with 14 bases left in between. Germline V gene sequence: CDR1 SGDLS, CDR2 YYNGEE. The length of the CDR3 is 15 residues. The CDR3 bases are TGTGCCAGCAGCTTCGCCGGGACGAGCTCCTACGAGCAGTACTTC. It encodes CASSFAGTSSYEQYF.